This T cell receptor (beta chain) was recorded in a study of regulatory T cells in long-lasting Graves disease. Regarding the study as a whole: Newly diagnosed patients shared approximately 1,000 public clonotypes; persistent patients shared approximately 2,700.

Assembly of TCR beta libraries relied on iRepertoire HTBI primers together with Arm-PCR of CDR3 regions. TCRdb used MiXCR to reprocess the multiplex PCR reads, holding one entry per CDR3 protein. The data show 600,000 to 800,000 distinct CDR3 sequences, with around 30% seen just once and 40% to 55% held by the top ten. As for this clonotype: Its specificity is unknown.

This sample's time point: persistent/refractory GD, antithyroid drugs over 5 years with positive TRAb. The TCR library was made from RNA extracted from PBMCs. Germline V CDR1 and CDR2: DFQATT, SNEGSKA (reference sequence). Trimming at V came to 6 bases and at J to 4 bases, leaving 8 bases not matched to a gene. The CDR3 is made up of 15 amino acids. The receptor was isolated from a female donor with Graves disease. The gene calls are TRBV20-1 and TRBJ2-5, with TRBD2 identical over 13 bases. The sequenced sample was peripheral blood mononuclear cells (PBMCs), obtained when the disease was refractory, from a patient treated with antithyroid drugs. The CDR3 protein is CSASWGLAGPETQYF. Written as DNA, the CDR3 is TGCAGTGCCAGTTGGGGACTAGCGGGACCAGAGACCCAGTACTTC.